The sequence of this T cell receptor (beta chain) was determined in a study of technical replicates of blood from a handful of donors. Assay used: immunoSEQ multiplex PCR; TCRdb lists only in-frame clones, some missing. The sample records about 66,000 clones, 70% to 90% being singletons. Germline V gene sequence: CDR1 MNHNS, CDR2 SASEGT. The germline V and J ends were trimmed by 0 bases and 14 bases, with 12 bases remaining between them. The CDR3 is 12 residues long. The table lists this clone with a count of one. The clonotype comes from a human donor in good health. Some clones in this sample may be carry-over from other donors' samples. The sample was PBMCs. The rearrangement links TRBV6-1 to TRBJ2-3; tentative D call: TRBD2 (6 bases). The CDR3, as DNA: TGTGCCAGCAGTGAAGCTTACCATAGCGGGTATTTT. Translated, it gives CASSEAYHSGYF.